This T cell receptor beta chain was sequenced for a study of blood T cell repertoires in COVID-19. Study details: The cDNA or gDNA used as material had been derived from T cells, B-cell-depleted T cells, or PBMCs.

In the source study's methods: The authors estimated nucleated cell counts from reference gene primer amplification. Assay: immunoSEQ multiplex PCR; the TCRdb copy retains only in-frame clones and omits some. V, J and clone size are taken as reported in that table, and D and trimming were inferred from the DNA itself. The sample contains about 100,000 clones, 70% to 90% of which appear only once. The CDR3 extends over 12 amino acids. V dropped 6 bases and J dropped 3; count of bases not matched to a gene: 2. Germline V gives CDR1 SGHRS, CDR2 YFSETQ. The origin of this receptor is a man in his fifties with active or convalescent COVID-19. The chain couples TRBV5-1 to TRBJ2-5; 7 bases match TRBD2. The source material was peripheral blood. The CDR3 loop reads CASKAGEETQYF. The DNA for the CDR3 is TGCGCCAGCAAGGCGGGGGAAGAGACCCAGTACTTC.